Following are 28 T cell receptor beta chains from one sample sequenced in a study of cytomegalovirus exposure and HLA in healthy donors. PCR was performed using 60 Vbeta and 13 Jbeta primers. Here immunoSEQ multiplex PCR was the method, and the copy in TCRdb shows in-frame clones only, minus some. The sample shows under 200,000 clones, roughly 67% of them seen only once. Sequencing input: PBMCs. These receptors were collected from a woman younger than 35 in good health and CMV-seropositive.

The rearrangement links TRBV18 to TRBJ2-7, with D unclear. Deletions cut 3 bases from V and 3 bases from J, with 6 bases between. CDR1 KGHSH and CDR2 LQKENI come from the germline V gene. The CDR3 runs 12 residues. CDR3 nucleotides: TGTGCCAGCTCACCCTCAGACTACGAGCAGTACTTC. Encoded protein: CASSPSDYEQYF.

The chain carries TRBV5-1 and TRBJ1-2; 12 nucleotides line up with TRBD1. The CDR3 length is 14 residues. The V segment lost 4 bases and the J segment 7 bases; nucleotides outside the gene matches: 5. Per germline, CDR1 SGHRS and CDR2 YFSETQ. The CDR3 region is CASSDGTGGGGYTF. CDR3 coding DNA: TGCGCCAGCAGCGATGGGACAGGGGGCGGTGGCTACACCTTC.

The gene calls are TRBV28 and TRBJ2-2; 7 bases align to TRBD2. Germline-derived CDR1 and CDR2 are MDHEN and SYDVKM. CDR3 size: 15 residues. J lost 5 bases, V lost 5 bases, and 8 bases had no gene match. The CDR3 loop is CASSTQRGGTGELFF. CDR3 DNA sequence: TGTGCCAGCAGTACTCAGCGGGGAGGAACCGGGGAGCTGTTTTTT.

Concerning this clone: Mismatch with germline at one junction end may stem from a read error. Other nucleotide sequences in the sample specify the same CDR3. The J gene is TRBJ2-7, the V gene TRBV11-1; D may be TRBD1 (6 bases). Looked up from germline, CDR1 is SGHAT and CDR2 is FQDESV (reference sequence). This CDR3 has 13 amino acids. The CDR3 coding sequence is TGCGCCAGCAGCCCAGGGGCCAGACTCGAGCAGTACTTC. This translates into CASSPGARLEQYF.

The V call is TRBV6-6, the J call TRBJ2-3; 7 bases fit TRBD2. The CDR3 extends over 13 amino acids. Germline V gene data show CDR1 as MNHNY and CDR2 as SVGAGI (reference sequence). Unmatched junction bases numbered 6, after V lost 6 bases and J lost 6 bases. The CDR3 sequence: CASSLYGGDTQYF. CDR3 bases: TGTGCCAGCAGCCTCTACGGGGGGGATACGCAGTATTTT.

This clone appeared once. The CDR3 loop reads CASRYRGREDQPQHF. The CDR3 DNA reads as TGTGCCAGCAGGTACAGGGGGCGCGAGGATCAGCCCCAGCATTTT. The chain is built from TRBV27 and TRBJ1-5; TRBD1 aligns across 9 bases. V trimming: 6 bases; J trimming: 5 bases; junction bases outside the gene matches: 8. The CDR3 runs to 15 residues. Looked up from germline, CDR1 is MNHEY and CDR2 is SMNVEV (reference sequence).

The V gene is TRBV19, the J gene TRBJ2-1; 9 bases map to TRBD2. Germline V gene sequence: CDR1 LNHDA, CDR2 SQIVND (reference sequence). This CDR3 spans 15 amino acids. The V segment lost 7 bases and the J segment 4 bases; nucleotides outside the gene matches: 8. The CDR3 DNA reads TGTGCCAGTACCATAGGCAGCGGGGGGTACAATGAGCAGTTCTTC. This encodes CASTIGSGGYNEQFF.

The chain has TRBV29-1 and TRBJ1-2; D not resolved. Germline V gene data show CDR1 as SQVTM and CDR2 as ANQGSEA. V was clipped by 4 bases and J by 4 bases, with 13 bases between them. The CDR3 loop spans 13 amino acids. CDR3 protein: CSVGQEVSYGYTF. The DNA for the CDR3 is TGCAGCGTTGGGCAGGAAGTATCCTATGGCTACACCTTC.

The V and J genes are TRBV5-8 and TRBJ2-7; 7 nucleotides agree with TRBD2. The CDR3 covers 15 residues. Germline assignment: CDR1 SGHTS and CDR2 YDEGEE. The V and J ends lost 7 bases and 5 bases, in that order; junction bases with no gene match: 15. The CDR3 is CASRYSGGESDEQYF. The CDR3 coding sequence is TGTGCCAGCCGATACTCTGGGGGGGAGTCGGACGAGCAGTACTTC.

The chain recombines TRBV7-9 with TRBJ2-3, with TRBD2 matching 12 bases. In germline, CDR1 is SEHNR, CDR2 FQNEAQ (reference sequence). The V gene end was trimmed by 4 bases and the J gene end by 3 bases; junction bases not matched to a gene: 5. CDR3 length equals 16 residues. Here the CDR3 DNA reads TGTGCCAGCAGCTCCGGACTAGCGGGGTCTACAGATACGCAGTATTTT. Protein sequence: CASSSGLAGSTDTQYF.

The chain carries TRBV5-6 and TRBJ2-1, with 7 bases fitting TRBD2. The CDR3 is 16 residues long. After removal of 0 bases from V and 2 bases from J, the junction contained 5 bases not matched to a gene. The germline CDR1 and CDR2 sequences are SGHDT and YYEEEE. CDR3 coding DNA: TGTGCCAGCAGCTTGGAGTACAGCGGGACCTACAATGAGCAGTTCTTC. As protein: CASSLEYSGTYNEQFF.

The chain uses TRBV5-5 and TRBJ1-5; the D is unclear. Trimming removed 1 base at V and 3 bases at J, with 17 bases between. The CDR3 loop spans 17 amino acids. Germline CDR1 and CDR2: SGHKS and YYEKEE (reference sequence). CDR3 region: CASSLREEYPPNQPQHF. Here the CDR3 DNA reads TGTGCCAGCAGCTTGAGGGAGGAGTATCCCCCCAATCAGCCCCAGCATTTT.

The rearrangement joins TRBV5-4 to TRBJ2-1; a weak D match, TRBD1 (6 bases). V was clipped by 6 bases and J by 8 bases, with 15 bases between them. The CDR3 length is 13 residues. CDR1 and CDR2 (germline): SGHNT, YYREEE (reference sequence). In nucleotides, the CDR3 is TGTGCCAGCAAGCCGGGACATCGTTATGAGCAGTTCTTC. Translated: CASKPGHRYEQFF.

The genes are TRBV5-6 and TRBJ2-7, with TRBD1 identical over 9 bases. With 4 bases clipped from V and 2 bases from J, the junction kept 7 bases outside the gene matches. The CDR3 runs to 15 residues. Germline V gives CDR1 SGHDT, CDR2 YYEEEE. CDR3 DNA: TGTGCCAGCAGCACATGGGACAGGGAGACCTACGAGCAGTACTTC. This encodes CASSTWDRETYEQYF.

CDR3: CASSPRQRLAGTDTQYF. CDR3 in DNA: TGTGCCAGTAGTCCTAGACAGAGACTAGCGGGCACAGATACGCAGTATTTT. V gene TRBV19 combines with J gene TRBJ2-3, with TRBD2 matching over 9 bases. The CDR3 consists of 17 residues. After removal of 5 bases from V and 1 base from J, the junction contained 10 bases not matched to a gene. Germline-derived CDR1 and CDR2 are LNHDA and SQIVND (reference sequence).

This clone was picked up one time. The gene calls are TRBV9 and TRBJ1-2; D may be TRBD1 (5 bases). V was trimmed by 0 bases and J by 14 bases, leaving 14 bases between them. Germline values: CDR1 SGDLS, CDR2 YYNGEE. The CDR3 has 12 amino acids. CDR3 residues: CASSVAGREVTF. CDR3 DNA: TGTGCCAGCAGCGTAGCGGGCAGGGAAGTAACCTTC.

The chain links TRBV18 to TRBJ2-2, with a tentative D call TRBD1 (6 bases). Germline V gene sequence: CDR1 KGHSH, CDR2 LQKENI. V was pared by 6 bases and J by 4 bases, with 21 bases between. The CDR3 is 17 residues long. CDR3 loop: CASSPRWGQESTGELFF. The DNA of the CDR3 is TGTGCCAGCTCCCCCAGGTGGGGGCAGGAAAGCACCGGGGAGCTGTTTTTT.

The chain is built from TRBV18 and TRBJ1-5, with D tentatively TRBD1 (5 bases). The ends were cut back, 3 bases at V and 0 bases at J, with 12 bases in the middle. The CDR3 is made up of 16 amino acids. Germline V gives CDR1 KGHSH, CDR2 LQKENI. The CDR3 DNA follows: TGTGCCAGCTCACCGATCGGGGGGGATAGCAATCAGCCCCAGCATTTT. Translated: CASSPIGGDSNQPQHF. The entire variable domain, with the rest obtained from reference TRBV18 and TRBJ1-5, is as follows: NAGVMQNPRHLVRRRGQEARLRCSPMKGHSHVYWYRQLPEEGLKFMVYLQKENIIDESGMPKERFSAEFPKEGPSILRIQQVVRGDSAAYFCASSPIGGDSNQPQHFGDGTRLSIL.

V and J are TRBV7-8 and TRBJ2-3, with 13 positions matching TRBD2. Looked up from germline, CDR1 is SGHVS and CDR2 is FQNEAQ. The V and J ends lost 3 bases and 3 bases, in that order; junction bases with no gene match: 6. CDR3 length: 17 amino acids. The CDR3 nucleotides read TGTGCCAGCAGCTTGGGACTAGCGGGGACTTTTACAGATACGCAGTATTTT. Its translation is CASSLGLAGTFTDTQYF.

This clone has only a few counts. The chain is built from TRBV9 and TRBJ1-1, with TRBD1 identical over 8 bases. The CDR3 has 15 amino acids. Trimming cost V 4 bases and J 10 bases; bases outside gene matches: 15. The V gene's germline CDR1 is SGDLS and CDR2 YYNGEE. The chain's CDR3 is CASSPGQQGGVGAFF. CDR3 nucleotide sequence: TGTGCCAGCAGCCCGGGTCAACAGGGGGGAGTGGGAGCTTTCTTT.

The chain recombines TRBV9 with TRBJ1-1, with 7 positions matching TRBD1. This CDR3 has 15 amino acids. With 2 bases clipped from V and 1 base from J, the junction kept 5 bases outside the gene matches. Germline CDR1 is SGDLS and CDR2 is YYNGEE. The CDR3 reads CASSVHRDRNTEAFF. CDR3 sequence (DNA): TGTGCCAGCAGCGTCCACCGGGACAGGAACACTGAAGCTTTCTTT.

This clone was detected a few times. The sample contains more than one DNA sequence encoding this CDR3. This chain connects TRBV5-1 to TRBJ2-5; 8 positions agree with TRBD2. The germline gives CDR1 SGHRS, CDR2 YFSETQ. V was clipped by 8 bases and J by 5 bases; unmatched bases: 5. The CDR3 extends over 12 amino acids. The CDR3 sequence is CASTSGGETQYF. DNA of the CDR3: TGCGCCAGTACTAGCGGCGGGGAGACCCAGTACTTC.

The rearrangement joins TRBV7-2 to TRBJ2-7, with TRBD2 matching over 12 bases. The germline CDR1 and CDR2 sequences are SGHTA and FQGNSA. J was trimmed by 2 bases and V by 7 bases; bases with no gene match: 9. The CDR3 contains 16 residues. CDR3 sequence reads: CASTQTSGGGTYEQYF. The CDR3, as DNA: TGTGCCAGCACCCAGACTAGCGGGGGTGGTACCTACGAGCAGTACTTC.

The chain employs TRBV9 and TRBJ1-2, with no clear D. The CDR3 loop spans 17 amino acids. Between the trimmed V and J ends, which lost 0 bases and 4 bases, there was a span of 19 bases. Germline CDR1 reads SGDLS; CDR2 reads YYNGEE. The DNA for the CDR3 is TGTGCCAGCAGCGTAGCCCGAGTGAGTACAGTCCCCTATGGCTACACCTTC. As protein: CASSVARVSTVPYGYTF. The full variable domain, with the rest looked up from reference TRBV9 and TRBJ1-2, is DSGVTQTPKHLITATGQRVTLRCSPRSGDLSVYWYQQSLDQGLQFLIQYYNGEERAKGNILERFSAQQFPDLHSELNLSSLELGDSALYFCASSVARVSTVPYGYTFGSGTRLTVV.

The rearrangement joins TRBV28 to TRBJ1-5; 7 bases agree with TRBD1. The CDR3 spans 14 residues. Germline V CDR1 and CDR2: MDHEN, SYDVKM. Losses at the gene ends were 6 bases for V and 5 bases for J; bases not matched to a gene: 7. CDR3 loop: CASRGDREDQPQHF. The CDR3 region has the DNA TGTGCCAGCAGGGGAGACAGGGAGGATCAGCCCCAGCATTTT.

The rearrangement joins TRBV19 to TRBJ1-1; the D gene is possibly TRBD1 (6 bases). The V gene lost 5 bases and the J gene lost 5 bases, with 27 bases spanning the gap. The germline gives CDR1 LNHDA, CDR2 SQIVND (reference sequence). The CDR3 length is 18 residues. The CDR3: CASSATGHVSGPGTEAFF. CDR3 sequence (DNA): TGTGCCAGTAGTGCGACAGGCCATGTTTCCGGACCGGGGACTGAAGCTTTCTTT.

The chain carries TRBV28 and TRBJ1-2, with 8 bases matching TRBD1. Germline values: CDR1 MDHEN, CDR2 SYDVKM. With V trimmed by 4 bases and J by 2 bases, 3 bases remained unmatched. The CDR3 has 14 amino acids. This CDR3 reads CASSSRTGNYGYTF. The CDR3 DNA reads TGTGCCAGCAGTTCACGGACAGGGAACTATGGCTACACCTTC.

The genes are TRBV4-3 and TRBJ2-7; 8 nucleotides align to TRBD1. This CDR3 has 15 residues. With 0 bases clipped from V and 1 base from J, the junction kept 2 bases outside the gene matches. The germline gives CDR1 LGHNA, CDR2 YSLEER. Here the CDR3 DNA reads TGCGCCAGCAGCCAAGAGGGGACAGGTTCCTACGAGCAGTACTTC. Residues: CASSQEGTGSYEQYF.